This T cell receptor beta chain was captured in a study of T cell responses to AZD1222 COVID-19 vaccine. Data came from immunoSEQ multiplex PCR; TCRdb stores just in-frame clones and leaves some out. Among about 180,000 clones listed, about 93% were seen once. CDR3 length: 15 amino acids. Germline V lookup: CDR1 SGHTS, CDR2 YDEGEE. V dropped 6 bases and J dropped 0 bases, with 13 bases sitting between them. V usage is TRBV5-8 and J usage is TRBJ2-1; perhaps D is TRBD1 or TRBD2 (6 bases each). The sequence was collected from an adult who received the MenACWY meningococcal vaccine as a control. The source was peripheral blood, collected 28 days after the second dose of the MenACWY control vaccine. CDR3 sequence reads: CASIKGGSSYNEQFF. The CDR3 DNA reads TGTGCCAGCATCAAGGGGGGAAGCTCCTACAATGAGCAGTTCTTC.